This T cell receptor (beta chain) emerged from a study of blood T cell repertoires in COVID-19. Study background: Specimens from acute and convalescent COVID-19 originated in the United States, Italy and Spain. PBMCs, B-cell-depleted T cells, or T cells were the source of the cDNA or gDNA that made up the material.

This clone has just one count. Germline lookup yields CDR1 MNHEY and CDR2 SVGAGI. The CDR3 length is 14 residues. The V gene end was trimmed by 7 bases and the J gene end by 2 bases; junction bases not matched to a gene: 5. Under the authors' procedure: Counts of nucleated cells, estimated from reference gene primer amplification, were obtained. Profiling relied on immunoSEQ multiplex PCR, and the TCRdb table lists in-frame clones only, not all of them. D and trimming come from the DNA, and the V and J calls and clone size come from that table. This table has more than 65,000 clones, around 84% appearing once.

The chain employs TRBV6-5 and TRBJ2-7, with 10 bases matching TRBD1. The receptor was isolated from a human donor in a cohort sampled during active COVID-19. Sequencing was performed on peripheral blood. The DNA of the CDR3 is TGTGCCAGCAAAGGGACAGGGGCAACCTACGAGCAGTACTTC. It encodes CASKGTGATYEQYF.